The 7 T cell receptor beta chains below all came from one sample that was sequenced in a study of shared clonotypes between healthy human individuals. Libraries were prepared by immunoSEQ multiplex PCR; TCRdb keeps only in-frame clonotypes and omits some of them. The sample yields approximately 2.4 million clones, about 94% seen once. The source material was naive CD4+ T cells sorted from blood. Sample subset: CD45RA+ positively selected. The receptor set was obtained from a man aged 18 to 30 in good health.

V usage is TRBV28 and J usage is TRBJ2-7; TRBD2 is a possible D gene (7 bases). The CDR3 extends over 15 amino acids. With 4 bases removed from V and 2 bases from J, the gap between germline ends came to 15 bases. CDR1 and CDR2 from the germline V gene are MDHEN and SYDVKM. The CDR3 protein is CASSSPRGGTYEQYF. The DNA for the CDR3 is TGTGCCAGCAGTTCCCCAAGGGGGGGGACCTACGAGCAGTACTTC.

This chain joins TRBV6-1 and TRBJ2-2; D is possibly TRBD1 or TRBD2 (5 bases each). The germline V gene encodes CDR1 MNHNS and CDR2 SASEGT. This CDR3 comprises 16 residues. Trimming shortened V by 1 base and J by 4 bases, and 13 bases separated the two germline ends. This chain's CDR3 is CASSEGGLGTTGELFF. The CDR3 DNA is TGTGCCAGCAGTGAAGGGGGATTGGGGACCACCGGGGAGCTGTTTTTT.

V usage is TRBV4-2 and J usage is TRBJ1-4; D gene uncertain. This CDR3 spans 18 amino acids. CDR1 and CDR2 from the germline V gene are LGHNA and YNFKEQ. The V end lost 0 bases, the J end lost 0 bases, and 14 bases lay between the germline ends. CDR3 bases: TGTGCCAGCAGCCAAGACTGGCATGTCGAAGCAACTAATGAAAAACTGTTTTTT. Amino acid sequence: CASSQDWHVEATNEKLFF.

This chain joins TRBV30 and TRBJ1-4; D is undetermined. Germline lookup yields CDR1 GTSNPN and CDR2 SVGIG (reference sequence). V dropped 1 base and J dropped 3 bases, with 15 bases sitting between them. The CDR3 has 16 residues. In nucleotides, the CDR3 is TGTGCCTGGAGTGGGTTTGCGGGATCGTCTAATGAAAAACTGTTTTTT. Its translation: CAWSGFAGSSNEKLFF.

CDR3 residues: CASLSGTGGSVSNQPQHF. The DNA of the CDR3 is TGCGCCAGCCTCTCGGGGACAGGGGGATCCGTAAGCAATCAGCCCCAGCATTTT. The chain joins TRBV5-1 to TRBJ1-5; 11 nucleotides line up with TRBD1. The CDR3 totals 18 residues. With V trimmed by 7 bases and J by 1 base, 13 bases remained unmatched. Germline CDR1 and CDR2: SGHRS and YFSETQ.

This clone was seen only once. The chain carries TRBV5-4 and TRBJ1-3, with D uncertain. Germline-derived CDR1 and CDR2 are SGHNT and YYREEE (reference sequence). V shed 4 bases and J shed 3 bases, with 8 bases lying between them. The CDR3 contains 13 residues. The CDR3 is CASSIKGGNTIYF. The DNA of the CDR3 is TGTGCCAGCAGCATTAAAGGTGGAAACACCATATATTTT. Looking up the rest from reference TRBV5-4 and TRBJ1-3 gives the full variable domain: ETGVTQSPTHLIKTRGQQVTLRCSSQSGHNTVSWYQQALGQGPQFIFQYYREEENGRGNFPPRFSGLQFPNYSSELNVNALELDDSALYLCASSIKGGNTIYFGEGSWLTVV.

The chain joins TRBV18 to TRBJ1-6, with 8 bases matching TRBD1. The trim removed 2 bases at V and 9 bases at J, leaving 15 bases unmatched. In germline, CDR1 is KGHSH, CDR2 LQKENI. The CDR3 extends over 18 amino acids. The CDR3 DNA sequence: TGTGCCAGCTCACCAAACCCCCCCCAGGGGGCTATAGGTTCACCCCTCCACTTT. This codes for CASSPNPPQGAIGSPLHF.